This TCR beta chain was recorded in a study of T cell changes during pregnancy in multiple sclerosis. Profiled with immunoSEQ multiplex PCR; TCRdb holds only in-frame clones, not every one. Found here are 30,000 to 45,000 clones, 90% to 95% of them singletons; the top ten hold 5% to 6.5%. This CDR3 is 13 amino acids long. Germline-derived CDR1 and CDR2 are SGHTA and FQGNSA. V was clipped by 6 bases and J by 4 bases, with 13 bases between them. Sequenced material: CD8+ T cells from peripheral blood mononuclear cells, taken in the second trimester of pregnancy. This clonotype was sampled from a female donor with multiple sclerosis, enrolled in a pregnancy study. The V gene is TRBV7-2, the J gene TRBJ2-7, with D maybe TRBD1 (5 bases). The CDR3 region is CASSPPQGYEQYF. CDR3 bases: TGTGCCAGCAGTCCACCCCAGGGATACGAGCAGTACTTC.